This T cell receptor (beta chain) is drawn from a study of cytomegalovirus exposure and HLA in healthy donors. Study background: An analysis done earlier identified about 120 million unique TCR beta sequences from about 179 million T cells.

Whole-study results and caveats: 150 or so TCR beta chains were listed as cytomegalovirus-associated. Earlier analysis found most TCR beta V segments productive about 87% or about 30% of the time. Some segments of the V type, notably TRBV6-2 and TRBV6-3, were excluded as indistinguishable.

The CDR3 consists of 15 residues. Germline V CDR1 and CDR2: MNHEY, SVGAGI. Trimming removed 3 bases at V and 6 bases at J, with 15 bases between. PCR was performed using 60 Vbeta and 13 Jbeta primers. This table comes from immunoSEQ multiplex PCR, and its TCRdb copy is limited to in-frame clones, with some not included. The sample includes 210,000 or so clones, roughly 83% seen only once; the top ten take around 1.4%. In regard to this clone: Its antigen is unidentified.

The source of this sequence is a girl aged 10 to 17 in good health and CMV-seronegative. The chain carries TRBV6-5 and TRBJ2-1, with D possibly being TRBD1 (7 bases). What was sequenced was PBMCs. The CDR3 here is CASSYRGLGGNEQFF. Written as DNA, the CDR3 is TGTGCCAGCAGTTATAGGGGGCTCGGGGGCAATGAGCAGTTCTTC.